Listed here are 13 T cell receptor beta chains from one sample, sequenced in a study of beta chain features in type 1 diabetes. Their specific antigens are unknown. Findings and caveats of the study: Type 1 diabetes patients showed a moderate but significant shortening of TCRB CDR3s in all four CD4+ subsets.

Every bit of the isolated RNA underwent reverse transcription, so sequencing read expressed TCRB transcripts. Sequencing used immunoSEQ multiplex PCR; TCRdb keeps in-frame clones, though not all of them. The sample includes hundreds of thousands of clones, 15% seen only once; the top ten take 0.015% to 0.017%. Material for sequencing was naive CD4+ T cells from blood. Receptors were obtained from a man younger than 35 with type 1 diabetes.

The chain joins TRBV4-2 to TRBJ2-2, with 11 bases lining up with TRBD2. CDR3 length equals 18 residues. Germline CDR1 and CDR2: LGHNA and YNFKEQ. J gave up 6 bases and V 4 bases, and 13 bases lay outside the gene matches. CDR3 coding DNA: TGTGCCAGCAGCCCAGACGGGACTAGCGGCCCGTATGCCGGGGAGCTGTTTTTT. Protein: CASSPDGTSGPYAGELFF.

V usage is TRBV30 and J usage is TRBJ1-2, with D possibly TRBD1 on 5 matching bases. The V gene's germline CDR1 is GTSNPN and CDR2 SVGIG (reference sequence). Trimming removed 0 bases at V and 8 bases at J, with 10 bases between. This CDR3 spans 12 amino acids. The CDR3 sequence: CAWSVRGDGYTF. The CDR3 nucleotides read TGTGCCTGGAGTGTACGGGGGGACGGCTACACCTTC.

The chain employs TRBV7-2 and TRBJ2-5, with 7 bases aligning to TRBD1. This CDR3 contains 14 residues. Germline CDR1 is SGHTA and CDR2 is FQGNSA. The V gene end was trimmed by 5 bases and the J gene end by 5 bases; junction bases not matched to a gene: 8. The CDR3 nucleotides read TGTGCCAGCAGCATACAAGGGGGCTCGGAGACCCAGTACTTC. Residues: CASSIQGGSETQYF.

This clone was seen more than once but under ten times. This sequence joins TRBV7-2 and TRBJ2-3; possibly TRBD2 for D (5 bases). In germline, CDR1 is SGHTA, CDR2 FQGNSA. V was trimmed by 3 bases and J by 4 bases, leaving 11 bases between them. The CDR3 runs to 14 residues. CDR3 region: CASSFEGAPDTQYF. The DNA of the CDR3 is TGTGCCAGCAGCTTTGAGGGAGCTCCAGATACGCAGTATTTT.

This sequence joins TRBV6-5 and TRBJ1-6; no firm D call. V dropped 6 bases and J dropped 7 bases, with 10 bases sitting between them. Germline CDR1 reads MNHEY; CDR2 reads SVGAGI. This CDR3 contains 13 residues. CDR3 in DNA: TGTGCCAGCAGGGTGGCGGGCAATTCACCCCTCCACTTT. It specifies CASRVAGNSPLHF.

The CDR3 DNA sequence: TGTGCCAGCAGCGCGAGGGGGCAGAATGGAAACACCATATATTTT. Protein sequence: CASSARGQNGNTIYF. V gene TRBV9 combines with J gene TRBJ1-3; the match to TRBD1 covers 7 bases. The junction had 6 bases not matched to a gene; V was cut back by 3 bases and J by 3 bases. The CDR3 covers 15 residues. CDR1 is SGDLS, CDR2 YYNGEE, per germline.

J is TRBJ2-3 and V is TRBV28, with D tentatively TRBD2 (6 bases). The V end lost 2 bases, the J end lost 1 base, and 28 bases lay between the germline ends. This CDR3 is built from 21 residues. Per germline, CDR1 MDHEN and CDR2 SYDVKM. In nucleotides, the CDR3 is TGTGCCAGCAGTTTACCTCCCGAACTATCGGGACTTCCTGCGGGCACAGATACGCAGTATTTT. This codes for CASSLPPELSGLPAGTDTQYF.

V and J are TRBV13 and TRBJ2-3, with a weak D call TRBD2 (6 bases). The CDR3 is made up of 13 amino acids. V was shortened by 4 bases and J by 2 bases, with 7 bases between the two germline ends. Germline V gene lookup returns CDR1 PRHDT and CDR2 FYEKMQ (reference sequence). As DNA, the CDR3 is TGTGCCAGCAGCTCTAGCGTCACAGATACGCAGTATTTT. It translates to CASSSSVTDTQYF.

A few counts support this clone. The rearrangement joins TRBV5-1 to TRBJ1-6, with D hard to call. Germline CDR1 is SGHRS and CDR2 is YFSETQ. The CDR3 is 16 residues long. Trimming stripped 4 bases from V and 10 bases from J, with 21 bases between. In DNA, the CDR3 is TGCGCCAGCAGCGTTGATCTGCTGGCGGCGGGATCACCCCTCCACTTT. As protein: CASSVDLLAAGSPLHF.

This clone was counted between two and nine times. This chain links TRBV7-2 with TRBJ1-5, with D perhaps TRBD1 (6 bases). Germline values: CDR1 SGHTA, CDR2 FQGNSA. Deletions cut 3 bases from V and 3 bases from J, with 12 bases between. There are 15 residues in the CDR3. The CDR3 bases are TGTGCCAGCAGCTTGGGGGCCTACCACAATCAGCCCCAGCATTTT. Amino acids: CASSLGAYHNQPQHF. The full variable domain, rest sourced from reference TRBV7-2 and TRBJ1-5, is GAGVSQSPSNKVTEKGKDVELRCDPISGHTALYWYRQSLGQGLEFLIYFQGNSAPDKSGLPSDRFSAERTGGSVSTLTIQRTQQEDSAVYLCASSLGAYHNQPQHFGDGTRLSIL.

V is TRBV30 and J is TRBJ1-3; D is unclear. Per the germline V gene, CDR1 is GTSNPN and CDR2 is SVGIG (reference sequence). This CDR3 comprises 16 residues. The V end was cut by 0 bases, the J end by 4 bases, with 16 bases between. The CDR3 loop reads CAWSVGRIPSGNTIYF. The CDR3 nucleotides read TGTGCCTGGAGTGTAGGCAGGATTCCTTCGGGAAACACCATATATTTT. Based on the CDR3 plus reference TRBV30 and TRBJ1-3, the full variable domain is SQTIHQWPATLVQPVGSPLSLECTVEGTSNPNLYWYRQAAGRGLQLLFYSVGIGQISSEVPQNLSASRPQDRQFILSSKKLLLSDSGFYLCAWSVGRIPSGNTIYFGEGSWLTVV.

The table lists this clone with a few counts. The chain carries TRBV11-2 and TRBJ2-7; 7 nucleotides agree with TRBD2. V trimming: 10 bases; J trimming: 3 bases; junction bases outside the gene matches: 12. Germline-derived CDR1 and CDR2 are SGHAT and FQNNGV. The CDR3 spans 14 residues. The CDR3, as DNA: TGTGCCACCGCGAGGGGCGGGAGTATCTACGAGCAGTACTTC. Translated: CATARGGSIYEQYF.

This clone occurred a few times. The chain employs TRBV28 and TRBJ2-7; D perhaps matches TRBD1 (6 bases). This CDR3 is built from 13 residues. The germline gives CDR1 MDHEN, CDR2 SYDVKM. Trimming removed 5 bases at V and 2 bases at J, with 10 bases between. The CDR3: CASSRTAAYEQYF. CDR3 DNA: TGTGCCAGCAGTCGGACAGCCGCCTACGAGCAGTACTTC.